A single sample gave rise to the 15 T cell receptor beta chains below, sequenced in a study of shared clonotypes between healthy human individuals. The protocol was immunoSEQ multiplex PCR, while the TCRdb copy is restricted to in-frame clones and leaves out a portion. The data show more than 2,000,000 clones, approximately 94% seen once. Sequencing was performed on naive CD4+ T cells sorted from blood. Described subset: CD45RA+ positively selected. Receptor source: a man between 18 and 29 years old in good health.

The chain employs TRBV19 and TRBJ2-1; TRBD1 agrees at 10 bases. Unmatched junction bases numbered 7, after V lost 4 bases and J lost 7 bases. CDR3 length: 15 residues. Germline CDR1 and CDR2: LNHDA and SQIVND (reference sequence). CDR3 region: CASSTDRGRTNEQFF. The CDR3 region has the DNA TGTGCCAGTAGTACAGACAGGGGGCGGACGAATGAGCAGTTCTTC.

V and J are TRBV9 and TRBJ2-7; D gene ambiguous. Germline loops: CDR1 SGDLS, CDR2 YYNGEE. CDR3 length equals 14 residues. The V gene lost 0 bases and the J gene lost 3 bases, with 10 bases spanning the gap. CDR3 in DNA: TGTGCCAGCAGCGTAGGTCCTAAGGTCTACGAGCAGTACTTC. Translation: CASSVGPKVYEQYF.

On this clone itself: Other DNA sequences of this sample code for an identical CDR3. This chain connects TRBV5-1 to TRBJ2-7; 10 positions match TRBD1. Germline loops: CDR1 SGHRS, CDR2 YFSETQ. CDR3 length equals 15 residues. The J segment lost 5 bases and the V segment lost 3 bases, leaving 8 bases of the junction unmatched. The CDR3 loop reads CASSSTGTGVHEQYF. The CDR3 DNA follows: TGCGCCAGCAGCTCCACCGGGACAGGGGTCCACGAGCAGTACTTC.

The chain uses TRBV7-2 and TRBJ2-5; 10 bases map to TRBD2. The J call is in doubt because the DNA end fits TRBJ2-7 better. This CDR3 comprises 14 residues. Germline CDR1 is SGHTA and CDR2 is FQGNSA. The DNA of the CDR3 is TGTGCCAGCAGCTTAAGAAGCGGGAGGGACGAGCAGTACTTC. This codes for CASSLRSGRDEQYF.

The chain is built from TRBV7-9 and TRBJ2-7; D possibly matches TRBD1 or TRBD2 (5 bases each). The CDR3 runs to 16 residues. V lost 4 bases and J 7 bases, leaving 23 bases between the germline ends. Germline assignment: CDR1 SEHNR and CDR2 FQNEAQ (reference sequence). CDR3 region: CASSWGTGTPRGEQYF. DNA of the CDR3: TGTGCCAGCAGCTGGGGAACCGGGACCCCGAGAGGGGAGCAGTACTTC. Supplemented by reference TRBV7-9 and TRBJ2-7, the full variable domain reads DTGVSQNPRHKITKRGQNVTFRCDPISEHNRLYWYRQTLGQGPEFLTYFQNEAQLEKSRLLSDRFSAERPKGSFSTLEIQRTEQGDSAMYLCASSWGTGTPRGEQYFGPGTRLTVT.

The rearrangement uses TRBV7-9 and TRBJ2-1, with 11 bases matching TRBD2. The CDR3 loop spans 15 amino acids. Germline loops: CDR1 SEHNR, CDR2 FQNEAQ (reference sequence). The V and J ends lost 8 bases and 7 bases, in that order; junction bases with no gene match: 10. Written as DNA, the CDR3 is TGTGCCAGCCTTCGTCTAGCGGGGGGTGGTAATGAGCAGTTCTTC. Its protein product is CASLRLAGGGNEQFF.

The V gene is TRBV7-2, the J gene TRBJ2-7; D uncertain. There are 13 residues in the CDR3. CDR1 is SGHTA, CDR2 FQGNSA, per germline. V lost 8 bases, J lost 6 bases, and 17 bases lay in between. This chain's CDR3 is CASLAWAGSEQYF. In nucleotides, the CDR3 is TGTGCCAGCTTGGCCTGGGCCGGCTCCGAGCAGTACTTC.

The chain has TRBV6-1 and TRBJ2-3; D perhaps matches TRBD2 (7 bases). This CDR3 comprises 14 residues. Germline-derived CDR1 and CDR2 are MNHNS and SASEGT. V shed 7 bases and J shed 4 bases, with 15 bases lying between them. The CDR3 loop reads CASKRAGAADTQYF. The CDR3 region has the DNA TGTGCCAGCAAGCGGGCGGGGGCGGCAGATACGCAGTATTTT.

The rearrangement uses TRBV27 and TRBJ1-1; D unclear. The V end lost 2 bases, the J end lost 9 bases, and 16 bases lay between the germline ends. Germline loops: CDR1 MNHEY, CDR2 SMNVEV (reference sequence). The CDR3 consists of 14 residues. CDR3 nucleotide sequence: TGTGCCAGCAGTTTACCCCTCCCAGGCGGCCAAGCTTTCTTT. Its translation: CASSLPLPGGQAFF.

In its sample, this clone was seen a few times. The sample has other DNA sequences that encode this CDR3 too. The rearrangement uses TRBV18 and TRBJ1-3, with D perhaps TRBD1 (5 bases). The V gene's germline CDR1 is KGHSH and CDR2 LQKENI. V was cut by 3 bases and J by 0 bases, with 6 bases left in between. This CDR3 spans 14 amino acids. CDR3 amino acids: CASSPDSSGNTIYF. DNA for the CDR3: TGTGCCAGCTCACCCGACAGCTCTGGAAACACCATATATTTT. Filled out from reference TRBV18 and TRBJ1-3, the complete variable domain reads NAGVMQNPRHLVRRRGQEARLRCSPMKGHSHVYWYRQLPEEGLKFMVYLQKENIIDESGMPKERFSAEFPKEGPSILRIQQVVRGDSAAYFCASSPDSSGNTIYFGEGSWLTVV.

Note on this clone: The sample holds other DNA sequences that translate to the same CDR3. The chain carries TRBV18 and TRBJ2-5; D perhaps matches TRBD1 (5 bases). The CDR3 loop spans 13 amino acids. CDR1 KGHSH and CDR2 LQKENI come from the germline V gene. The V end was cut by 0 bases, the J end by 5 bases, with 7 bases between. CDR3 region: CASSPPGVETQYF. CDR3 DNA: TGTGCCAGCTCACCACCAGGGGTCGAGACCCAGTACTTC.

V gene TRBV30 combines with J gene TRBJ1-2; 9 bases fit TRBD1. The germline gives CDR1 GTSNPN, CDR2 SVGIG (reference sequence). Losses at the gene ends were 0 bases for V and 7 bases for J; bases not matched to a gene: 15. The CDR3 is 17 residues long. Written as DNA, the CDR3 is TGTGCCTGGAGTGTTTATCCCCCACAGGGGGCAACAGGTGGCTACACCTTC. It encodes CAWSVYPPQGATGGYTF.

The V call is TRBV19, the J call TRBJ1-1; D gene unclear. Deletions cut 5 bases from V and 1 base from J, with 14 bases between. Germline assignment: CDR1 LNHDA and CDR2 SQIVND (reference sequence). The CDR3 runs to 15 residues. CDR3 sequence (DNA): TGTGCCAGTAGTTCTGACACCTCATGGAACACTGAAGCTTTCTTT. This translates into CASSSDTSWNTEAFF.

The genes are TRBV27 and TRBJ1-1; D ambiguous. V lost 6 bases and J 0 bases, leaving 8 bases between the germline ends. The CDR3 is 13 amino acids. Germline V gene sequence: CDR1 MNHEY, CDR2 SMNVEV (reference sequence). The CDR3 nucleotides are TGTGCCAGCAGCCCTCACATGAACACTGAAGCTTTCTTT. This encodes CASSPHMNTEAFF.

The rearrangement uses TRBV7-9 and TRBJ2-2, with 7 bases identical to TRBD1. Germline lookup yields CDR1 SEHNR and CDR2 FQNEAQ (reference sequence). J gave up 7 bases and V 5 bases, and 7 bases lay outside the gene matches. This CDR3 is 14 amino acids long. CDR3 DNA: TGTGCCAGCAGCCTGACAGGGTCCGGCGGGGAGCTGTTTTTT. Its translation: CASSLTGSGGELFF.